The rows below give T cell receptor beta chains drawn from one sample of a study of CD8 T cells in ankylosing spondylitis. TCRdb re-called the 5' RACE reads through MiXCR, storing one row per CDR3 protein. The sample has around 890,000 distinct CDR3 sequences, roughly 10% seen once. Sequenced: blood, either unsorted or a sorted T cell fraction (not recorded which). These receptors all stem from a male donor with ankylosing spondylitis. The CDR3 runs from the conserved cysteine through the conserved F or W. A D gene is named only where the DNA matches it firmly. The size entry is marked missing in some rows and otherwise reads once, few, many or a size class.

D gene	J gene	clone size	V gene	CDR3 DNA	CDR3 protein
NA	TRBJ1-6	NA	TRBV20-1	TGCAGTGCTAGAGCACCGGGACCGTTATCTTCACCCCTCCACTTT	CSARAPGPLSSPLHF
TRBD1	TRBJ1-2	many	TRBV4-3	TGCGCCAGCAGCCAGGCACCCGCAGGGGGAGCTAACTATGGCTACACCTTC	CASSQAPAGGANYGYTF
TRBD1	TRBJ2-5	few	TRBV20-1	TGCAGTGCTAGGGCCGGGACAGGGGTGGAGACCCAGTACTTC	CSARAGTGVETQYF
TRBD1	TRBJ2-7	few	TRBV20-1	TGCAGTGCTAGTAGGGGGGACAGGGGGCCCTACGAGCAGTACTTC	CSASRGDRGPYEQYF
NA	TRBJ2-7	few	TRBV7-2	TGTGCCAGCAGCTTTGGCCCCCAGGTGGGCTACGAGCAGTACTTC	CASSFGPQVGYEQYF
TRBD2	TRBJ2-3	NA	TRBV9	TGTGCCAGCAGCGTAGGGACTAGCACCAGCGCAGATACGCAGTATTTT	CASSVGTSTSADTQYF
TRBD2	TRBJ2-1	many	TRBV20-1	TGCAGTGCCCCTCCCGGGACTAGCGGCTACAATGAGCAGTTCTTC	CSAPPGTSGYNEQFF
NA	TRBJ1-1	NA	TRBV5-1	TGCGCCAGCAGCACGGACTTCCGCACTGAAGCTTTCTTT	CASSTDFRTEAFF
TRBD1	TRBJ2-2	NA	TRBV4-3	TGCGCCAGCAGCCCGGGACAGTACCTCACCGGGGAGCTGTTTTTT	CASSPGQYLTGELFF
TRBD2	TRBJ2-7	NA	TRBV11-2	TGTGCCAGCAGATCAGCGGGGGGCTCCTACGAGCAGTACTTC	CASRSAGGSYEQYF
NA	TRBJ1-2	many	TRBV12-3/TRBV12-4	TGTGCCAGCAGTTTCAGGCCGGAGGTCTATGGCTACACCTTC	CASSFRPEVYGYTF
NA	TRBJ2-2	once	TRBV9	TGTGCCAGCAGCGTAACAACAAACACCGGGGAGCTGTTTTTT	CASSVTTNTGELFF
TRBD1	TRBJ2-7	few	TRBV12-3/TRBV12-4	TGTGCCAGCAGTTTATCGGGCAGGGGGACACACGAGCAGTACTTC	CASSLSGRGTHEQYF
NA	TRBJ1-2	few	TRBV6-5	TGTGCCAGCAGTTCCTCACACCGGACAGTCTATGGCTACACCTTC	CASSSSHRTVYGYTF
NA	TRBJ2-7	few	TRBV20-1	TGCAGTGCTAGTGGGGAAATCAACTACGAGCAGTACTTC	CSASGEINYEQYF
NA	TRBJ2-1	many	TRBV5-1	TGCGCCAGCAGCCCAAGACAGCCCAGCTCCTACAATGAGCAGTTCTTC	CASSPRQPSSYNEQFF
NA	TRBJ2-1	many	TRBV20-1	TGCAGTGCGGATGAAAGGGCTGGTGGGAGTGAGCAGTTCTTC	CSADERAGGSEQFF
NA	TRBJ1-1	few	TRBV2	TGTGCCAGCAGTGAAGGCTTGACCCGGAACACTGAAGCTTTCTTT	CASSEGLTRNTEAFF
TRBD2	TRBJ2-5	NA	TRBV4-1	TGCGCCAGCAGCCCCTCTGGGAGGGAACAAGAGACCCAGTACTTC	CASSPSGREQETQYF
NA	TRBJ2-2	few	TRBV6-1	TGTGCCAGCAGTGAGAAACGGATGAACACCGGGGAGCTGTTTTTT	CASSEKRMNTGELFF
TRBD2	TRBJ2-1	few	TRBV5-1	TGCGCCAGCAGCTTGGCGACTAGCGGGAGTACGGGCGGCAATGAGCAGTTCTTC	CASSLATSGSTGGNEQFF
NA	TRBJ2-2	many	TRBV7-2	TGTGCCAGCAGCTCTAGGAGGAACACCGGGGAGCTGTTTTTT	CASSSRRNTGELFF
NA	TRBJ1-1	few	TRBV7-3	TGTGCCAGCAGCTTAGGGGGGTCCCGTAACACTGAAGCTTTCTTT	CASSLGGSRNTEAFF
NA	TRBJ2-2	NA	TRBV12-3/TRBV12-4	TGTGCCAGCAGTTTACATGACACCGGGGAGCTGTTTTTT	CASSLHDTGELFF
NA	TRBJ1-6	NA	TRBV20-1	TGCAGTGCTAGAGGTGGCCTGTGGAATTCACCCCTCCACTTT	CSARGGLWNSPLHF
NA	TRBJ2-5	few	TRBV7-2	TGTGCCAGCAGCTTAGGGAAGTGGAAAGAGACCCAGTACTTC	CASSLGKWKETQYF
TRBD1	TRBJ2-7	NA	TRBV4-1	TGCGCCAGCAGCCAAGCCGGGACAGATTACGAGCAGTACTTC	CASSQAGTDYEQYF
NA	TRBJ2-6	NA	TRBV15	TGTGCCACCAGCAGAGGCCCCGGGATGTCTGGGGCCAACGTCCTGACTTTC	CATSRGPGMSGANVLTF
TRBD1	TRBJ1-1	NA	TRBV9	TGTGCCAGCAGCGTAATAGGGGGCAACACTGAAGCTTTCTTT	CASSVIGGNTEAFF
TRBD1	TRBJ1-1	few	TRBV24-1	TGTGCCACCAGTGACCGGACAGGGGCAGACACTGAAGCTTTCTTT	CATSDRTGADTEAFF
NA	TRBJ2-5	NA	TRBV20-1	TGCAGTGCTAGTAAGGCAGAAGGCTGGGAGACCCAGTACTTC	CSASKAEGWETQYF
NA	TRBJ1-5	NA	TRBV7-2	TGTGCCAGCAGCTTAAATAACTACAATCAGCCCCAGCATTTT	CASSLNNYNQPQHF
NA	TRBJ2-1	few	TRBV20-1	TGCAGTGCCTCGGGGAAGGGTGGGTCCTACAATGAGCAGTTCTTC	CSASGKGGSYNEQFF